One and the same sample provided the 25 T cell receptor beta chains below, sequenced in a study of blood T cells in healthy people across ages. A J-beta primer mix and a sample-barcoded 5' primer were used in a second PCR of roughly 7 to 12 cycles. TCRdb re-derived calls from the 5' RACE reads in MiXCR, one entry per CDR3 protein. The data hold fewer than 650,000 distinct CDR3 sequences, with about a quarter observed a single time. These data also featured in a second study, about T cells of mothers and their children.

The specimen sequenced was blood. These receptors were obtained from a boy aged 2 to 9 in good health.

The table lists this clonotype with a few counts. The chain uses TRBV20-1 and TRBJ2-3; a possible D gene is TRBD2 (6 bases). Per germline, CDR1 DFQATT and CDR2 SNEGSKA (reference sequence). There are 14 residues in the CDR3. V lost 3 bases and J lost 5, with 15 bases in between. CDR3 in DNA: TGCAGTGCTAGTGCGGGGATGTTGAAAGATACGCAGTATTTT. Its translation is CSASAGMLKDTQYF.

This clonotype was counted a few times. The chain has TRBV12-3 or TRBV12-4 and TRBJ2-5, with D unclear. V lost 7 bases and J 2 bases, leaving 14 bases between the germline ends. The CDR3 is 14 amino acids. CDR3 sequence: CASTLKQLQETQYF. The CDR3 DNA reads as TGTGCCAGCACCCTTAAACAGCTGCAAGAGACCCAGTACTTC.

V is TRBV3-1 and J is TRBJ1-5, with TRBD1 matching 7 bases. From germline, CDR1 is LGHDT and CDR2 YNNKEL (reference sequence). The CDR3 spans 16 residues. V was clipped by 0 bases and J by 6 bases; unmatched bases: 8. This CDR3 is CASSQDNRGIRQPQHF. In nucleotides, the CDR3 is TGTGCCAGCAGCCAAGATAACAGGGGCATTCGTCAGCCCCAGCATTTT. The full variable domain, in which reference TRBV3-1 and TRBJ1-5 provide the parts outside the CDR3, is DTAVSQTPKYLVTQMGNDKSIKCEQNLGHDTMYWYKQDSKKFLKIMFSYNNKELIINETVPNRFSPKSPDKAHLNLHINSLELGDSAVYFCASSQDNRGIRQPQHFGDGTRLSIL.

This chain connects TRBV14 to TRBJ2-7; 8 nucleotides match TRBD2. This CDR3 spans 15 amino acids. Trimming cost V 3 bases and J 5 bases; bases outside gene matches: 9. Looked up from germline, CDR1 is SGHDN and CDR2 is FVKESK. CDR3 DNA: TGTGCCAGCAGCCATCCCCCGGCGGGAGGCCACGAGCAGTACTTC. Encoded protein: CASSHPPAGGHEQYF.

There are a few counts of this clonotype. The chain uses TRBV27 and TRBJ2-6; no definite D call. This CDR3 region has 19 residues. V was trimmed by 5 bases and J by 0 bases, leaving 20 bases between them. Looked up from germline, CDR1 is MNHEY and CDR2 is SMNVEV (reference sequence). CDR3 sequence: CASSPAGVGHHSGANVLTF. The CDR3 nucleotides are TGTGCCAGCAGTCCTGCCGGTGTAGGCCATCACTCTGGGGCCAACGTCCTGACTTTC.

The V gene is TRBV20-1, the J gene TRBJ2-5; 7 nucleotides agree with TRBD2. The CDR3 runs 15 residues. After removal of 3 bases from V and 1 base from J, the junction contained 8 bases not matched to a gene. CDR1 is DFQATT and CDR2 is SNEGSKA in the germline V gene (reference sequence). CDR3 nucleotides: TGCAGTGCTAGCCCCCCGGGGGGACTCCAAGAGACCCAGTACTTC. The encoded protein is CSASPPGGLQETQYF.

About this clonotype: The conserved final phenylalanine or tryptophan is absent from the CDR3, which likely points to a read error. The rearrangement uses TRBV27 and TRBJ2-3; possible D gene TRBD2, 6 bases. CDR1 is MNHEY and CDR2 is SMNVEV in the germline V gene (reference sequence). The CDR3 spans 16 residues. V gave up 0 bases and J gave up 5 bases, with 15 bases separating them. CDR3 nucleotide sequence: TGTGCCAGCAGTTTATCTGCGGGACCCACCCTAGATACGCAGTATCTT. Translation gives CASSLSAGPTLDTQYL.

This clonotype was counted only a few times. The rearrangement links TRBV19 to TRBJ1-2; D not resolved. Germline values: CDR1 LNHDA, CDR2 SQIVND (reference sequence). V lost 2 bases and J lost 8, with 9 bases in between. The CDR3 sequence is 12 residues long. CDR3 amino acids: CASSIYSLGYTF. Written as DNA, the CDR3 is TGTGCCAGTAGTATATACAGCTTGGGCTACACCTTC.

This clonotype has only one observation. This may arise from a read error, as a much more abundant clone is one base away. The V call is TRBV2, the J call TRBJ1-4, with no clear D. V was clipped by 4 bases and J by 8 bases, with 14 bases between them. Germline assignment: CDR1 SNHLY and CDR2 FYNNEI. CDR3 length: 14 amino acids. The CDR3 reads CASSALQEREKLFF. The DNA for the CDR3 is TGTGCCAGCAGTGCTCTGCAGGAAAGGGAAAAACTGTTTTTT.

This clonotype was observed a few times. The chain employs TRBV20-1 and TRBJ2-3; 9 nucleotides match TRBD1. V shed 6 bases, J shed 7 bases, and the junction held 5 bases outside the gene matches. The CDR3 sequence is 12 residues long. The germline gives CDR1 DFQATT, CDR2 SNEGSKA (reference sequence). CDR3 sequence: CSARDRDHTQYF. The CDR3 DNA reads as TGCAGTGCCCGGGACAGGGACCATACGCAGTATTTT.

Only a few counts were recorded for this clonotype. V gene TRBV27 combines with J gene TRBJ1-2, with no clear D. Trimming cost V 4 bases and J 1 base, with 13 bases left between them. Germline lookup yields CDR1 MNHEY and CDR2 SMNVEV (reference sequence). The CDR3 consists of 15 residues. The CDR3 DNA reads TGTGCCAGCAGTTCCAGCCTTACGATTAACTATGGCTACACCTTC. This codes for CASSSSLTINYGYTF.

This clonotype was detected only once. CDR3 nucleotides: TGTGCTAGTGCCGCCCCGGGAGCTAGCTCCTACGAGCAGTACTTC. It codes for CASAAPGASSYEQYF. The chain carries TRBV12-5 and TRBJ2-7, with D possibly being TRBD2 (6 bases). V was trimmed by 7 bases and J by 0 bases, leaving 16 bases between them. This CDR3 is built from 15 residues. Germline V gene data show CDR1 as LGHNT and CDR2 as FRNRAP.

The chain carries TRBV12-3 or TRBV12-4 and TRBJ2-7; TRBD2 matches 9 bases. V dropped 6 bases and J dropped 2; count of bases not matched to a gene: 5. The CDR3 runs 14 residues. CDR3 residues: CASRPGTSTYEQYF. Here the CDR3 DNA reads TGTGCCAGCAGGCCTGGGACTAGCACCTACGAGCAGTACTTC.

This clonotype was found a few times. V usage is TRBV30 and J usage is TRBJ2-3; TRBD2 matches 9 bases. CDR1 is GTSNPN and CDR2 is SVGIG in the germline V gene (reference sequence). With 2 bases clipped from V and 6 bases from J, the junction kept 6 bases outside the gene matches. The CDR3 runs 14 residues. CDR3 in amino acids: CAWSWAGGQDTQYF. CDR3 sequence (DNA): TGTGCCTGGAGTTGGGCGGGGGGGCAGGATACGCAGTATTTT.

In DNA form, the CDR3 reads TGTGCCAGCAGTAGGGAAGCAAGACTCAGTAGCGGGAGGGACACAGATACGCAGTATTTT. Its translation: CASSREARLSSGRDTDTQYF. This chain uses TRBV6-1 with TRBJ2-3, with 11 bases lining up with TRBD2. The CDR3 totals 20 residues. Germline V gives CDR1 MNHNS, CDR2 SASEGT. The V segment lost 5 bases and the J segment 2 bases; nucleotides outside the gene matches: 18.

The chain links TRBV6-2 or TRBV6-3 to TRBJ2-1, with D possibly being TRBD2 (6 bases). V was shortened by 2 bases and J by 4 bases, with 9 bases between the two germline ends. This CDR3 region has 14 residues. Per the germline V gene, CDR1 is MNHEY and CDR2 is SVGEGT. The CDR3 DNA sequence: TGTGCCAGCAGTTACGGGACTCTTTACAATGAGCAGTTCTTC. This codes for CASSYGTLYNEQFF.

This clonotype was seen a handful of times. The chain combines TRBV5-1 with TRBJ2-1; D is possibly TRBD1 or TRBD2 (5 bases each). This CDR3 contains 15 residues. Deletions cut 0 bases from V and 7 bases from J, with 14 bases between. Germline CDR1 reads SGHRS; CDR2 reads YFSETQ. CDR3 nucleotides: TGCGCCAGCAGCTTGGAAGCCGGGACCTCAAATGAGCAGTTCTTC. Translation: CASSLEAGTSNEQFF.

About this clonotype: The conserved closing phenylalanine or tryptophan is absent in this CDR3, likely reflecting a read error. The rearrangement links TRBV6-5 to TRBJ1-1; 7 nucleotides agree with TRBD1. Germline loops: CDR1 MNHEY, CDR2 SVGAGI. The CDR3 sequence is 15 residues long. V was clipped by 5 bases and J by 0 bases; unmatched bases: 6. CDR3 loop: CASSIRDSLNTEAFL. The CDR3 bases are TGTGCCAGCAGTATCCGGGACAGCTTGAACACTGAAGCTTTCCTT.

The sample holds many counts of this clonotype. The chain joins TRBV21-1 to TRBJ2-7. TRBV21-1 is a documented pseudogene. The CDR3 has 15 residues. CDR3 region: CASSKDPTELYEQYF. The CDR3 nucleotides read TGTGCCAGCAGCAAAGACCCCACGGAGCTCTACGAGCAGTACTTC.

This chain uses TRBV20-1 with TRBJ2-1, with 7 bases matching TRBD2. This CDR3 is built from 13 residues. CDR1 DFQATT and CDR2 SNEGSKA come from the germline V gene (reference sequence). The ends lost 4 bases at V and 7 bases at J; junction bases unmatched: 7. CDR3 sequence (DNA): TGCAGTGCTACTGGGGGAGGGCCGAATGAGCAGTTCTTC. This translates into CSATGGGPNEQFF.

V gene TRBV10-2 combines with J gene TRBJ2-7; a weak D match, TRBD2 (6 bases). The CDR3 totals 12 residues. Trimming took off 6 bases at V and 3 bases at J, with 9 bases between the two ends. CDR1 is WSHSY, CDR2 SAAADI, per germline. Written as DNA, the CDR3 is TGCGCCAGCAGGTTGACTAGCTACGAGCAGTACTTC. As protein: CASRLTSYEQYF.

The CDR3 DNA follows: TGTGCCAGCAGCTCGGAGGACGGATATGAAAAACTGTTTTTT. It specifies CASSSEDGYEKLFF. The rearrangement joins TRBV5-5 to TRBJ1-4; D not resolved. V lost 3 bases and J 6 bases, leaving 12 bases between the germline ends. The CDR3 covers 14 residues. Per germline, CDR1 SGHKS and CDR2 YYEKEE (reference sequence).

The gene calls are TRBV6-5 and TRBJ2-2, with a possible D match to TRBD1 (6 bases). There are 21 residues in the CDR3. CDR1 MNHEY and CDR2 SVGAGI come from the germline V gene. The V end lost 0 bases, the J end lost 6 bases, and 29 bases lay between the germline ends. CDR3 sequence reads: CASSYSPYRWNLVQGSGELFF. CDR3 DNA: TGTGCCAGCAGTTACTCGCCGTACCGATGGAATCTTGTACAGGGTTCCGGGGAGCTGTTTTTT.

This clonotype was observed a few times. CDR3 coding DNA: TGTGCCAGCAGCCAAAGGACAGGGGGTGGTCTTCGGGAGACCCAGTACTTC. The encoded protein is CASSQRTGGGLRETQYF. The J gene is TRBJ2-5, the V gene TRBV3-1; TRBD1 matches 10 bases. Germline-derived CDR1 and CDR2 are LGHDT and YNNKEL (reference sequence). V lost 2 bases and J lost 5; bases outside the gene matches: 11. The CDR3 contains 17 residues.

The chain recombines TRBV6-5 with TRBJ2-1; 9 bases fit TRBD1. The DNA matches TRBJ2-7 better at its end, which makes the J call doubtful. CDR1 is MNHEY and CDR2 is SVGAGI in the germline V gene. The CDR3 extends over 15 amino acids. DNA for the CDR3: TGTGCCAGCAGTTCCGGGACAGGGATCTTTTACGAGCAGTACTTC. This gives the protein CASSSGTGIFYEQYF.